This T cell receptor beta chain was sequenced for a study of T-cell memory formation after mild COVID-19. The CDR3 spans 12 residues. CDR1 is MNHEY and CDR2 is SVGAGI in the germline V gene. Trimming at V came to 4 bases and at J to 12 bases, leaving 4 bases not matched to a gene. Via MiXCR, TCRdb re-called the 5' RACE reads, giving one row per CDR3 protein. The data show under 250,000 distinct CDR3 sequences, over 9% seen once. There are a few counts of this clonotype. The rearrangement uses TRBV6-5 and TRBJ2-1, with TRBD2 identical over 9 bases. The sample comprised PBMCs or a T cell subset sorted from them (not recorded which). The clonotype originates from a man aged 18-30 years who had mild COVID-19 (a few samples of this study predate the infection). Cell type and time point are not known. Here the CDR3 DNA reads TGTGCCAGCAGTTTCGGACTAGCGCGGCAGTTCTTC. Translated: CASSFGLARQFF.